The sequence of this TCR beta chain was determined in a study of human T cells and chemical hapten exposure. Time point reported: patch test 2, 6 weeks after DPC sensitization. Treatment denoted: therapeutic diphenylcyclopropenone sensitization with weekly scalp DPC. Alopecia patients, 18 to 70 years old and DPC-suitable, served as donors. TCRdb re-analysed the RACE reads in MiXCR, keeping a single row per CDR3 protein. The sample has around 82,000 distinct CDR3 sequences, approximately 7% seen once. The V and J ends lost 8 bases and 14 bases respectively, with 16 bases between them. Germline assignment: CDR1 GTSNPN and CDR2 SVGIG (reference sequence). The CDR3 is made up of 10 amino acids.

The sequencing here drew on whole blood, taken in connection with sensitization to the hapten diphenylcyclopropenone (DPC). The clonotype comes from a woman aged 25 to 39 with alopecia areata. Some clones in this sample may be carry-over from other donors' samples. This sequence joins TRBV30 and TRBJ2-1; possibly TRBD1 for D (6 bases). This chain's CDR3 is CAQKGAGEFF. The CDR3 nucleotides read TGTGCCCAAAAAGGAGCAGGGGAGTTCTTC. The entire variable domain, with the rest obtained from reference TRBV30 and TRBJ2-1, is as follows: SQTIHQWPATLVQPVGSPLSLECTVEGTSNPNLYWYRQAAGRGLQLLFYSVGIGQISSEVPQNLSASRPQDRQFILSSKKLLLSDSGFYLCAQKGAGEFFGPGTRLTVL.